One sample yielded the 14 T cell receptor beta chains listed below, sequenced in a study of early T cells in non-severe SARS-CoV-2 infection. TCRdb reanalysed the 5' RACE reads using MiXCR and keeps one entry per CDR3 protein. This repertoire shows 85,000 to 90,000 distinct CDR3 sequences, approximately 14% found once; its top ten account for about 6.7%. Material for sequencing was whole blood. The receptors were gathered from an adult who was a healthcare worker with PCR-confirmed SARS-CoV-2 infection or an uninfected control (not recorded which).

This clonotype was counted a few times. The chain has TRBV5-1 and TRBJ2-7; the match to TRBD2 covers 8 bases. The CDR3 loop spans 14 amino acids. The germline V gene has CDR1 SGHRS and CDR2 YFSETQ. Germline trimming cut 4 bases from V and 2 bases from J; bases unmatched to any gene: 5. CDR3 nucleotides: TGCGCCAGCAGCATTAGCGGGACGACCTACGAGCAGTACTTC. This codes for CASSISGTTYEQYF.

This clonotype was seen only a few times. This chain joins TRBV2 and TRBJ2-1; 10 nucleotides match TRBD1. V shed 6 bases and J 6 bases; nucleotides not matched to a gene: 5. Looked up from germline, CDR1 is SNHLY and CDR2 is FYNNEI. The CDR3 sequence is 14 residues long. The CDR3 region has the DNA TGTGCCAGCAGGCCCGGGACAGGGGTCAATGAGCAGTTCTTC. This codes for CASRPGTGVNEQFF.

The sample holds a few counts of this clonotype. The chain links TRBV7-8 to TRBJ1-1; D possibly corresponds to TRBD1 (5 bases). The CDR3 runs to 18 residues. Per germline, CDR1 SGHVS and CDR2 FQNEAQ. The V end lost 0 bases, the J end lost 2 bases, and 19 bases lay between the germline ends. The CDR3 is CASSLALYRTHLNTEAFF. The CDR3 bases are TGTGCCAGCAGCTTAGCGCTTTACAGGACACACCTAAACACTGAAGCTTTCTTT.

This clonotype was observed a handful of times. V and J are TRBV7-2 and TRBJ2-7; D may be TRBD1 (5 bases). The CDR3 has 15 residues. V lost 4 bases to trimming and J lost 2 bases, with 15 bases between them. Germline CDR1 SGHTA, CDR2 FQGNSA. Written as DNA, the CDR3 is TGTGCCAGCAGCTCCCTCAGGACAAATCCCTACGAGCAGTACTTC. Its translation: CASSSLRTNPYEQYF.

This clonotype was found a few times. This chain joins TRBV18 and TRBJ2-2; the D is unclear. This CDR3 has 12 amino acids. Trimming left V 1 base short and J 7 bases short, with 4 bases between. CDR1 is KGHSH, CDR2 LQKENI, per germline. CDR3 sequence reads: CASSPRDGELFF. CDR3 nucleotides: TGTGCCAGCTCACCACGTGACGGGGAGCTGTTTTTT.

The CDR3: CASSPSGRSSYNEQFF. In DNA form, the CDR3 reads TGTGCCAGCAGCCCTTCAGGGCGGAGTTCCTACAATGAGCAGTTCTTC. This sequence joins TRBV9 and TRBJ2-1; tentative D call: TRBD1 (5 bases). CDR3 length: 16 residues. Per the germline V gene, CDR1 is SGDLS and CDR2 is YYNGEE. V was shortened by 4 bases and J by 1 base, with 15 bases between the two germline ends.

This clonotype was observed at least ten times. CDR3 sequence reads: CASSVRGTEAFF. CDR3 DNA sequence: TGTGCCAGCAGCGTCAGGGGGACTGAAGCTTTCTTT. The chain uses TRBV2 and TRBJ1-1, with 7 bases identical to TRBD1. The J segment lost 5 bases and the V segment lost 6 bases, leaving 3 bases of the junction unmatched. Germline CDR1 is SNHLY and CDR2 is FYNNEI. This CDR3 comprises 12 residues.

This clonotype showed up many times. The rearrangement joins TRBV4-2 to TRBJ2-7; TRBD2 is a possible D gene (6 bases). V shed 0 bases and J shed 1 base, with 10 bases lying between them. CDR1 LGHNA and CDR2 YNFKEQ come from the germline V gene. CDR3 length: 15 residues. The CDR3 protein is CASSQDGGPSYEQYF. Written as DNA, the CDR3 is TGTGCCAGCAGCCAAGATGGAGGGCCGTCCTACGAGCAGTACTTC.

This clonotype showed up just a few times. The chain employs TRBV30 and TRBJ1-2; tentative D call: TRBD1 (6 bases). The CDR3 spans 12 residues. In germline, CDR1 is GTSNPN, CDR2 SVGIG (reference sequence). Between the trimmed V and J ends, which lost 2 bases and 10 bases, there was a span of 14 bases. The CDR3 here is CAWSTRDTPYTF. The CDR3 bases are TGTGCCTGGAGTACAAGGGACACTCCCTACACCTTC.

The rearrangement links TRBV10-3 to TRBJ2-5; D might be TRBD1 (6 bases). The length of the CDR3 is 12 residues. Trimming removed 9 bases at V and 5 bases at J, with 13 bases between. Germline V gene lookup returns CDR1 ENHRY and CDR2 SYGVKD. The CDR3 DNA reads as TGTGCCATTAGGGGGACGTCGGAGACCCAGTACTTC. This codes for CAIRGTSETQYF.

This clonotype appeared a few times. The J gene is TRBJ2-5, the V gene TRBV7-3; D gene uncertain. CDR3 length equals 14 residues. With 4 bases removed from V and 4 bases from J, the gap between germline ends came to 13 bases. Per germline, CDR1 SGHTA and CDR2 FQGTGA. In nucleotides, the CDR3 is TGTGCCAGCAGCTCTCGCGGCGACGGAGAGACCCAGTACTTC. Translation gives CASSSRGDGETQYF.

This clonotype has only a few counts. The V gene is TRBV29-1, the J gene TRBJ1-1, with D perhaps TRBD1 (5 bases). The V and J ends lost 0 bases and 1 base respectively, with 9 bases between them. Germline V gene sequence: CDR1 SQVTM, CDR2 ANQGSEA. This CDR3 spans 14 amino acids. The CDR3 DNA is TGCAGCGTTGAAGATGGGACCGCGAACACTGAAGCTTTCTTT. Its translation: CSVEDGTANTEAFF.

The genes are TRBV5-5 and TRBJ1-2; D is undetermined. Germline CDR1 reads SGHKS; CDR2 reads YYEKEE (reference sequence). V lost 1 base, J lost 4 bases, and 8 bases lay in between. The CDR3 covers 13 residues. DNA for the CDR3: TGTGCCAGCAGCTTGTGGGAAATCTATGGCTACACCTTC. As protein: CASSLWEIYGYTF.

The CDR3 loop is CASSPNRANTEAFF. The CDR3 DNA is TGTGCCAGCAGCCCGAACAGGGCTAACACTGAAGCTTTCTTT. The chain links TRBV14 to TRBJ1-1, with a possible D match to TRBD1 (6 bases). The CDR3 loop spans 14 amino acids. V dropped 4 bases and J dropped 2 bases, with 11 bases sitting between them. CDR1 and CDR2 (germline): SGHDN, FVKESK.